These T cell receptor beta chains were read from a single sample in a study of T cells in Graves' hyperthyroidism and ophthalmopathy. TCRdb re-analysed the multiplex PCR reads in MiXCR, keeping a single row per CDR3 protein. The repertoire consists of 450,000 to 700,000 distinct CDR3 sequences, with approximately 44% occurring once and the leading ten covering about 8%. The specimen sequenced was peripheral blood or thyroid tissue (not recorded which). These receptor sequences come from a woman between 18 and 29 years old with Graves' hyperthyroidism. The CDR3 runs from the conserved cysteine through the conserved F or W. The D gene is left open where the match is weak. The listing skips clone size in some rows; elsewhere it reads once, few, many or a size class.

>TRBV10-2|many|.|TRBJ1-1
CASSESGGSNTEAFF
TGCGCCAGCAGTGAGTCGGGGGGAAGCAACACTGAAGCTTTCTTT
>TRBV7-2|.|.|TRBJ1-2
CASSAHDGEVSYGYTF
TGTGCCAGCAGTGCGCACGACGGAGAGGTTAGCTATGGCTACACCTTC
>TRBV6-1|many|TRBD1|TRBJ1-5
CASSDGEGAGNQPQHF
TGTGCCAGCAGTGATGGTGAGGGGGCTGGGAATCAGCCCCAGCATTTT
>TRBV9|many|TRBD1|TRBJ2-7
CASSVGTGDSYEQYF
TGTGCCAGCAGCGTAGGGACAGGCGACTCCTACGAGCAGTACTTC
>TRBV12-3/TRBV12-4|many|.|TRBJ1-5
CASSQDNGNQPQHF
TGTGCCAGCAGTCAGGACAATGGCAATCAGCCCCAGCATTTT
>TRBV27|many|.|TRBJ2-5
CASSSTEETQYF
TGTGCCAGCAGTTCAACCGAAGAGACCCAGTACTTC
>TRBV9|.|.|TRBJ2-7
CASKGRGSGYEQYF
TGTGCCAGCAAAGGACGAGGAAGTGGTTACGAGCAGTACTTC
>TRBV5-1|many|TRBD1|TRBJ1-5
CASSLWGQFYSNQPQHF
TGCGCCAGCAGCTTGTGGGGACAGTTTTATAGCAATCAGCCCCAGCATTTT
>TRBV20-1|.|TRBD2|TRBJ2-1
CSARLSGGPIHEQFF
TGCAGTGCTAGACTTTCGGGAGGGCCGATCCATGAGCAGTTCTTC
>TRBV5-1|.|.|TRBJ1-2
CASSQEVAGDYYGYTF
TGCGCCAGCAGTCAGGAGGTAGCGGGGGACTACTATGGCTACACCTTC
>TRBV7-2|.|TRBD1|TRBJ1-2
CASSLGTGVGYGYTF
TGTGCCAGCAGCCTTGGGACAGGGGTTGGCTATGGCTACACCTTC
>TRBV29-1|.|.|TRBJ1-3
CSVAESAGNTIYF
TGCAGCGTTGCTGAGAGCGCTGGAAACACCATATATTTT
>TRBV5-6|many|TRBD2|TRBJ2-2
CASSKGTRSGELFF
TGTGCCAGCAGCAAAGGGACTAGATCCGGGGAGCTGTTTTTT
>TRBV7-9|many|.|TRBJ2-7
CASSLALPREFEQYF
TGTGCCAGCAGCTTAGCGCTCCCCCGGGAATTTGAGCAGTACTTC
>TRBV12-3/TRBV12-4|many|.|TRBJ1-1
CASSFSEYTEAFF
TGTGCCAGCAGTTTTTCCGAGTACACTGAAGCTTTCTTT
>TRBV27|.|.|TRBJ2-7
CASSLVGRSSYEQYF
TGTGCCAGCAGTTTAGTTGGCAGAAGCTCCTACGAGCAGTACTTC
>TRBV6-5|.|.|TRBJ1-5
CASSYPPGGRQPQHF
TGTGCCAGCAGTTACCCGCCGGGGGGAAGGCAGCCCCAGCATTTT
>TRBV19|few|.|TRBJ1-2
CASSIPDSYLYGYTF
TGTGCCAGTAGTATACCGGACAGTTACCTCTATGGCTACACCTTC
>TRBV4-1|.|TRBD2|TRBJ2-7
CASSRTSLAGTYEQYF
TGCGCCAGCAGCCGAACGTCACTAGCGGGGACCTACGAGCAGTACTTC
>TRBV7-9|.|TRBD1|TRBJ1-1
CASSLGTGEVWNTEAFF
TGCGCCAGCAGCCTCGGGACAGGGGAGGTCTGGAACACTGAAGCTTTCTTT
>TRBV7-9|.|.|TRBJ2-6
CASSLQQPGANVLTF
TGTGCCAGCAGCTTACAGCAGCCTGGGGCCAACGTCCTGACTTTC
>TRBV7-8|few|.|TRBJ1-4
CASSLAIGLGKLFF
TGTGCCAGCAGCTTAGCTATAGGGTTAGGGAAACTGTTTTTT
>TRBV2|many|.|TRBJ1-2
CASSRDGANYGYTF
TGTGCCAGCAGCCGGGACGGAGCTAACTATGGCTACACCTTC
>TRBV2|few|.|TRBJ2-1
CASSEGTLREGQFF
TGTGCCAGCAGTGAAGGGACCCTCCGGGAAGGGCAGTTCTTC
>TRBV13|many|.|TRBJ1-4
CASSLGGVRGEEKLFF
TGTGCCAGCAGCTTGGGGGGGGTACGTGGGGAAGAAAAACTGTTTTTT
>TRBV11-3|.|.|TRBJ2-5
CASSLQGLRYQETQYF
TGTGCCAGCAGCTTACAGGGCCTCCGGTACCAAGAGACCCAGTACTTC
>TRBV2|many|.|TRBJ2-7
CASSDYHEQYF
TGTGCCAGCAGTGATTACCACGAGCAGTACTTC
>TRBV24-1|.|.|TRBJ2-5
CATSDAGTETQYF
TGTGCCACCAGTGACGCCGGGACAGAGACCCAGTACTTC
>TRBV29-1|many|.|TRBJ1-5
CSVEDSNQPQHF
TGCAGCGTTGAGGACAGCAATCAGCCCCAGCATTTT
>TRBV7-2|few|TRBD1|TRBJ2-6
CASKIQGSGANVLTF
TGTGCCAGCAAGATACAGGGGTCTGGGGCCAACGTCCTGACTTTC
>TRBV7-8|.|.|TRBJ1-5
CASSLQDASVRGVQPQHF
TGTGCCAGCAGCTTACAGGACGCGTCGGTCCGGGGTGTTCAGCCCCAGCATTTT
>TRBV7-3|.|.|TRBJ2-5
CASSSYNYPYYETQYF
TGTGCCAGCAGCTCCTACAATTACCCGTACTACGAGACCCAGTACTTC
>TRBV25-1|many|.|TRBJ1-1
CASSEAGVRAFF
TGTGCCAGCAGTGAAGCAGGGGTCAGGGCTTTCTTT
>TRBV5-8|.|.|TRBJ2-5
CASREQGGPETQYF
TGTGCCAGCAGGGAACAGGGTGGCCCAGAGACCCAGTACTTC
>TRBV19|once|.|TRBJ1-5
CASSMLREAAQHF
TGTGCCAGTAGTATGTTGCGGGAGGCAGCCCAGCATTTT
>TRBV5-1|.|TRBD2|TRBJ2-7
CASSPSGYF
TGCGCCAGCAGCCCTAGCGGGTACTTC
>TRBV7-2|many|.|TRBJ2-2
CASSLDRGELFF
TGTGCCAGCAGCTTAGACAGGGGGGAGCTGTTTTTT
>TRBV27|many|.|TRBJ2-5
CASRVGGAQYF
TGTGCCAGCAGGGTGGGTGGGGCCCAGTACTTC
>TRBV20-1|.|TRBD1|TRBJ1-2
CSASWDSYGYTF
TGCAGTGCTAGCTGGGACAGCTATGGCTACACCTTC
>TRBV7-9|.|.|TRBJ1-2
CASSLGNSRTDTF
TGTGCCAGCAGCTTAGGCAATTCCCGGACCGACACCTTC
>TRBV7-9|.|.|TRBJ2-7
CVSSPWREGSYGQYF
TGTGTCAGCAGCCCGTGGAGGGAAGGGTCCTACGGGCAGTACTTC
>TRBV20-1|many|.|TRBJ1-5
CTFRAAFNQPQHF
TGCACGTTCCGGGCAGCCTTTAATCAGCCCCAGCATTTT
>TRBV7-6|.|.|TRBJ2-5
CASSFSGRTGVETQYF
TGTGCCAGCAGCTTCTCAGGGAGGACGGGTGTGGAGACCCAGTACTTC
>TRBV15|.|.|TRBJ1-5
CATSSASRADQPQHF
TGTGCCACCAGCAGTGCTAGTCGGGCAGACCAGCCCCAGCATTTT
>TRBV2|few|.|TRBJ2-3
CASISTGSTDTQYF
TGTGCCAGCATTTCGACAGGCAGCACAGATACGCAGTATTTT
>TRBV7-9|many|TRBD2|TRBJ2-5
CASSLYGWGDYEETQYF
TGTGCCAGCAGCTTATACGGGTGGGGGGACTACGAAGAGACCCAGTACTTC
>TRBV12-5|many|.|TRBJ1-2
CASGNDRNYGYTF
TGTGCTAGTGGTAATGACAGAAACTATGGCTACACCTTC
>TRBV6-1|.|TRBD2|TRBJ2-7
CASSHKGSSGSYEQYF
TGTGCCAGCAGCCATAAGGGGTCTAGCGGCTCCTACGAGCAGTACTTC
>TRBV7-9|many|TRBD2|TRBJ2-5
CASSPRTSGFQETQYF
TGTGCCAGCAGCCCAAGGACTAGCGGTTTCCAAGAGACCCAGTACTTC
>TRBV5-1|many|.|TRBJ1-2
CASSLVSGEGYTF
TGCGCCAGCAGCTTGGTGTCAGGGGAGGGCTACACCTTC
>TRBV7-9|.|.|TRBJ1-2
CASSLAAGAGVPNGYTF
TGTGCCAGCAGCTTAGCGGCGGGAGCAGGTGTCCCGAATGGCTACACCTTC
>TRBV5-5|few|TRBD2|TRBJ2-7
CASSLKREAPLTYEQYF
TGTGCCAGCAGCTTGAAGCGGGAGGCCCCATTAACCTACGAGCAGTACTTC
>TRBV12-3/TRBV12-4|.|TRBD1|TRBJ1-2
CASSSLSLTGGNYGYTF
TGTGCCAGCAGTTCCCTCTCTTTGACAGGGGGGAACTATGGCTACACCTTC
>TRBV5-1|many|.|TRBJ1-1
CASSLGSLSSEAFF
TGCGCCAGCAGCTTGGGTTCTTTGTCGTCTGAAGCTTTCTTT
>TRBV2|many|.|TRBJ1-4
CASSEGRHPTNEKLFF
TGTGCCAGCAGTGAAGGTCGGCACCCAACTAATGAAAAACTGTTTTTT